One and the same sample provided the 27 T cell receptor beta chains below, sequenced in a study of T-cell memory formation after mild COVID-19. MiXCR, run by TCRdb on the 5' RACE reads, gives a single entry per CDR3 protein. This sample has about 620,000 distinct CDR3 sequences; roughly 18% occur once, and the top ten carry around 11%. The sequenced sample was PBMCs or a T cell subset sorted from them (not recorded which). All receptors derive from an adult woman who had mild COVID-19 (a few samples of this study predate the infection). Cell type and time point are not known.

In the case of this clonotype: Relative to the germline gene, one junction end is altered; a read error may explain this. CDR3 nucleotide sequence: TGTGCCAGCAGTATAGCAGGCGTTACACCCCTCCACTTT. Its protein product is CASSIAGVTPLHF. The chain joins TRBV12-3 or TRBV12-4 to TRBJ1-6, with D unresolved. This CDR3 comprises 13 residues.

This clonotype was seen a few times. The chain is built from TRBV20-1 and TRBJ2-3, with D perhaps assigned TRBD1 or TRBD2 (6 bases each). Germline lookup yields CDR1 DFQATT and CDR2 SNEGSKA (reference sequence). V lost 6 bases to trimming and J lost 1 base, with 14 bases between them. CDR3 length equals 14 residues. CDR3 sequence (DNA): TGCAGTGCCCTCGTGGGGGGCGGCACAGATACGCAGTATTTT. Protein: CSALVGGGTDTQYF.

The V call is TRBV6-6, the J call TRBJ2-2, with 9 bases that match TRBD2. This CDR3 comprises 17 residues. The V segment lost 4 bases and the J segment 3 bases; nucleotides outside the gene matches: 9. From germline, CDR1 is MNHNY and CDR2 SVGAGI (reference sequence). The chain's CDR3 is CASSLGVSGGDTGELFF. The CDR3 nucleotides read TGTGCCAGCAGTTTAGGTGTTAGCGGGGGAGACACCGGGGAGCTGTTTTTT.

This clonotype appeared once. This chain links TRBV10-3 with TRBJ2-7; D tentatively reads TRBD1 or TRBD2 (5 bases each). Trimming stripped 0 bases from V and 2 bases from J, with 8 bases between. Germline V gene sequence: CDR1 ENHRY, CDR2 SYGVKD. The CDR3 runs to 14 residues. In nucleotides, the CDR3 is TGTGCCATCAGTGAGTCGCTGGGGGCCTACGAGCAGTACTTC. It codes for CAISESLGAYEQYF.

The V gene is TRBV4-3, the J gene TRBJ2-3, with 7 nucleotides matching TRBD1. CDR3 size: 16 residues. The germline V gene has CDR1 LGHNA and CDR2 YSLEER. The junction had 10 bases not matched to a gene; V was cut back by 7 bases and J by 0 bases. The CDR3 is CASTPRGGLSTDTQYF. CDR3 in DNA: TGCGCCAGCACCCCAAGAGGGGGCCTTAGCACAGATACGCAGTATTTT.

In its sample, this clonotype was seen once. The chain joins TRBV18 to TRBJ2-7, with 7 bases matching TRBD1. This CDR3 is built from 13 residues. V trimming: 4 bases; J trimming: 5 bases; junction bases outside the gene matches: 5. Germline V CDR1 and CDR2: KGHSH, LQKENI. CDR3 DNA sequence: TGTGCCAGCTCACTCGGACAGGCTAACGAGCAGTACTTC. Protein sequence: CASSLGQANEQYF.

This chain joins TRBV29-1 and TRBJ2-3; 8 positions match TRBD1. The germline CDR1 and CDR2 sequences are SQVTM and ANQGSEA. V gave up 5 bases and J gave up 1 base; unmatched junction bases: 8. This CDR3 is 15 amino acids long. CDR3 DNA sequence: TGCAGCGTTTTTTCGTTGGGACAGGGCACAGATACGCAGTATTTT. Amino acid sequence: CSVFSLGQGTDTQYF.

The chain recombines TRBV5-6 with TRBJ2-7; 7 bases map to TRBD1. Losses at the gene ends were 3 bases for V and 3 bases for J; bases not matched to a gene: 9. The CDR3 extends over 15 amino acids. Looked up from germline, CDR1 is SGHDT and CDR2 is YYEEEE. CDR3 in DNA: TGTGCCAGCAGCTCGAGACAGGGATCCTACTACGAGCAGTACTTC. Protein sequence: CASSSRQGSYYEQYF.

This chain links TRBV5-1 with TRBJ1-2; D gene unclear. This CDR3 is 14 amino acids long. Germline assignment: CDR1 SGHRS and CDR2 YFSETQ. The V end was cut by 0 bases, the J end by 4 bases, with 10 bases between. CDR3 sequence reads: CASSLDSGSYGYTF. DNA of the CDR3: TGCGCCAGCAGCTTGGACTCGGGGAGCTATGGCTACACCTTC.

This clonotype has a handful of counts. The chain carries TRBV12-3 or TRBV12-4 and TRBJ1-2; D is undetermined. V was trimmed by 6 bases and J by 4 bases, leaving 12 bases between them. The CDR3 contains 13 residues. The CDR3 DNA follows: TGTGCCAGCAGCCGACAAGATGCCTATGGCTACACCTTC. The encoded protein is CASSRQDAYGYTF.

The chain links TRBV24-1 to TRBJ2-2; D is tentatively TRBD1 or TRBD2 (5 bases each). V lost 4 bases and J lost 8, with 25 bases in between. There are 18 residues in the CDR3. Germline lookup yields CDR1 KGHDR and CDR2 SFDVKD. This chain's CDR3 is CATSEHPGTGSFNGELFF. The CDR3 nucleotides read TGTGCCACCAGTGAGCACCCCGGGACGGGGAGCTTTAATGGGGAGCTGTTTTTT.

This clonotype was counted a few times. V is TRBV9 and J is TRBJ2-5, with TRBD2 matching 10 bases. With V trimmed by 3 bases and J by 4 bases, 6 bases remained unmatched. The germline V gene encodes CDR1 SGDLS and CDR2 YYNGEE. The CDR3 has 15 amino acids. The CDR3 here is CASSATSGALETQYF. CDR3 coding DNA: TGTGCCAGCAGCGCCACTAGCGGGGCTTTAGAGACCCAGTACTTC.

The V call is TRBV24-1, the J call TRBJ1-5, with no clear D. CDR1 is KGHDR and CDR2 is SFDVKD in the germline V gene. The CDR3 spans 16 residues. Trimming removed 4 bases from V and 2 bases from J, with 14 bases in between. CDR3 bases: TGTGCCACCAGTGACAGTCGTCGGGGAGGCAATCAGCCCCAGCATTTT. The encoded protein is CATSDSRRGGNQPQHF.

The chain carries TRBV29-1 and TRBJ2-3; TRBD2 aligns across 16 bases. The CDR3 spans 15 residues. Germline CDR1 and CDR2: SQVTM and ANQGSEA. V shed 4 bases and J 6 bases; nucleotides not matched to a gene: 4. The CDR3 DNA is TGCAGCGTTGGGGGACTAGCGGGAGGGGCCGATACGCAGTATTTT. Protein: CSVGGLAGGADTQYF.

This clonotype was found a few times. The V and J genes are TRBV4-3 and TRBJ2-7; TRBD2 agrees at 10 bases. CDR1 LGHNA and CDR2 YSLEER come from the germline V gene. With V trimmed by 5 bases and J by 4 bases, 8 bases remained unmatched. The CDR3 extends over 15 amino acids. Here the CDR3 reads CASSGGLATSYEQYF. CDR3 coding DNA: TGCGCCAGCAGCGGGGGACTAGCGACATCATACGAGCAGTACTTC.

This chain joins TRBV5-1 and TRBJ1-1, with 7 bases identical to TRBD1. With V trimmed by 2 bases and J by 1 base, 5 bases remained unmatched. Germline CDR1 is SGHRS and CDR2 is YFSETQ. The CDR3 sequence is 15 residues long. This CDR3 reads CASSFEGATNTEAFF. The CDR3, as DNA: TGCGCCAGCAGCTTCGAGGGGGCGACGAACACTGAAGCTTTCTTT.

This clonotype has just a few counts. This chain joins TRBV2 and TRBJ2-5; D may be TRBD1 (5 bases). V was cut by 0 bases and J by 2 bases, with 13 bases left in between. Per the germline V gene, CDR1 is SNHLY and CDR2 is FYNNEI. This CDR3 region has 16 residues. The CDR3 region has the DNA TGTGCCAGCAGTGAAGCGCTTTGGACAAAGCAAGAGACCCAGTACTTC. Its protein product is CASSEALWTKQETQYF.

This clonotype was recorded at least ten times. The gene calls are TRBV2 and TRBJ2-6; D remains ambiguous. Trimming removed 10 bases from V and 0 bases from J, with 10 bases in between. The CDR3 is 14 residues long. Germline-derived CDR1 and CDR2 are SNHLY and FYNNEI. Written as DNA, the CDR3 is TGTGCCATCGTGCTGGACTCTGGGGCCAACGTCCTGACTTTC. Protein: CAIVLDSGANVLTF.

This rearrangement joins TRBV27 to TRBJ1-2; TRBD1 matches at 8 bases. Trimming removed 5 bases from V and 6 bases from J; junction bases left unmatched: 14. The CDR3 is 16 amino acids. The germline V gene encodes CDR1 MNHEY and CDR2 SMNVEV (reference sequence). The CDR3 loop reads CASSTGQGLRWDGYTF. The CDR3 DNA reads TGTGCCAGCAGTACCGGACAGGGCCTTAGGTGGGATGGCTACACCTTC.

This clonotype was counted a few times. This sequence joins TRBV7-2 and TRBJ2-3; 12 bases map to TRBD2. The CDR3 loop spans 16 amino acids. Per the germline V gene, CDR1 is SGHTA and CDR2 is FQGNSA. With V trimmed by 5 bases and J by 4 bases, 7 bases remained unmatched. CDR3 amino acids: CASSHLAGGPPDTQYF. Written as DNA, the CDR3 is TGTGCCAGCAGCCATCTAGCGGGAGGGCCGCCAGATACGCAGTATTTT.

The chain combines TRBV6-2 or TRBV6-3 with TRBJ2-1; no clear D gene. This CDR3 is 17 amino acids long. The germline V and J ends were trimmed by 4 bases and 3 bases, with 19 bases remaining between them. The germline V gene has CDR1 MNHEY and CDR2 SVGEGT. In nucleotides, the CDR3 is TGTGCCAGCAGTTCCCATTTCTTAGCACGAGGCTACAATGAGCAGTTCTTC. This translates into CASSSHFLARGYNEQFF.

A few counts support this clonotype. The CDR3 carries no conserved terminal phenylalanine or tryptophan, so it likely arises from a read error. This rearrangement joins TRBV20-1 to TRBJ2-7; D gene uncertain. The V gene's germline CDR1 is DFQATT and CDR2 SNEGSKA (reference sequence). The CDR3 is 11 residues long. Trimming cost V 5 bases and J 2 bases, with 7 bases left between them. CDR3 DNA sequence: TGCAGTGCTCCGGACCCCTACGAGCAGTACTCC. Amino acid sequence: CSAPDPYEQYS.

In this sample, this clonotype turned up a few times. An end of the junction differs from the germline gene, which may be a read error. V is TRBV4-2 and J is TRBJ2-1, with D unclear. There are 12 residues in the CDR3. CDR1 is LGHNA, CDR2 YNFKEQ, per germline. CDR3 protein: CASTGNTGEQFF. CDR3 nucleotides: TGTGCAAGCACCGGAAACACTGGTGAGCAGTTCTTC.

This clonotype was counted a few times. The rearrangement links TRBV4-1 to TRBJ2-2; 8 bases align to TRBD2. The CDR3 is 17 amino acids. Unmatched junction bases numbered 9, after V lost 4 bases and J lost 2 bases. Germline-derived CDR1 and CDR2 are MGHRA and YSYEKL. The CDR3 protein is CASSPFLAGFNTGELFF. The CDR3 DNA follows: TGCGCCAGCAGCCCTTTCCTAGCGGGCTTCAACACCGGGGAGCTGTTTTTT.

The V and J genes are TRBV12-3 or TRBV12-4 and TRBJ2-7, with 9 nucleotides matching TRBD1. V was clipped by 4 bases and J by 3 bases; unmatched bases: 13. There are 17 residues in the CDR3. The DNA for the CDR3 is TGTGCCAGCAGTTCCCCCCGCAGACAGGGGGGTGACTACGAGCAGTACTTC. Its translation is CASSSPRRQGGDYEQYF.

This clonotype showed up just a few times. This chain's CDR3 is CASGEQGAITEAFF. CDR3 bases: TGTGCTAGTGGGGAACAGGGGGCAATAACTGAAGCTTTCTTT. The chain couples TRBV12-5 to TRBJ1-1, with TRBD1 matching over 9 bases. Looked up from germline, CDR1 is LGHNT and CDR2 is FRNRAP. The CDR3 extends over 14 amino acids. Trimming removed 6 bases from V and 5 bases from J; junction bases left unmatched: 7.

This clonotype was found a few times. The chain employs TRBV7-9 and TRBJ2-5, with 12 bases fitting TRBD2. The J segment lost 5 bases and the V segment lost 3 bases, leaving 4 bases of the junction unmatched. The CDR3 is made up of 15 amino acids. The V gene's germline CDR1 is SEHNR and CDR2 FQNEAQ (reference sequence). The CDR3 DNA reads TGTGCCAGCAGCTTGACTAGCGGGAGTTCGGAGACCCAGTACTTC. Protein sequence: CASSLTSGSSETQYF.